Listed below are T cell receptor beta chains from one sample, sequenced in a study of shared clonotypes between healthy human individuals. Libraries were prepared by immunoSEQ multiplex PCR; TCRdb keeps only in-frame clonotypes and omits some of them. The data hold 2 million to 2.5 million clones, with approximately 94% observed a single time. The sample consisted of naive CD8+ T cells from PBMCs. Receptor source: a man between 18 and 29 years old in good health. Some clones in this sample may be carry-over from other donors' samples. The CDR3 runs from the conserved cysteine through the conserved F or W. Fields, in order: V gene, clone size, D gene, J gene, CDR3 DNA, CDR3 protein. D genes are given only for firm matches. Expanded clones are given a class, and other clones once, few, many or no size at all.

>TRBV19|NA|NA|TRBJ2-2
TGTGCCAGTTTGGGGTTCTCCGGGGAGCTGTTTTTT
CASLGFSGELFF
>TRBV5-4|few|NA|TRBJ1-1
TGTGCCAGCAGCGGAACCCTGACTGAAGCTTTCTTT
CASSGTLTEAFF
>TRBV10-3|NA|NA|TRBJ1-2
TGTGCCATCAGTGAGGGGGACTATGGCTACACCTTC
CAISEGDYGYTF
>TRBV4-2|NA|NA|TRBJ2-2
TGTGCCAGCAGCCAAGAGGCAGGTTGGAACACCGGGGAGCTGTTTTTT
CASSQEAGWNTGELFF
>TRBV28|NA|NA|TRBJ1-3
TGTGCCAGCAGAGAATCAGGGTCTGGAAACACCATATATTTT
CASRESGSGNTIYF
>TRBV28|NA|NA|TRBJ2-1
TGTGCCAGCACCCTGGACCCAAATATATACAATGAGCAGTTCTTC
CASTLDPNIYNEQFF
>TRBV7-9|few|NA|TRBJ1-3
TGTGCCAGCAGCTTTCCTTCTGGAAACACCATATATTTT
CASSFPSGNTIYF
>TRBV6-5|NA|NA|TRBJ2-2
TGTGCCAGCAGTACGGACCCCCTTAGACGGTGGGAGCTGTTTTTT
CASSTDPLRRWELFF
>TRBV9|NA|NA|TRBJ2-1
TGTGCCAGCAGCGTCGGGAGATCCTCACACAATGAGCAGTTCTTC
CASSVGRSSHNEQFF
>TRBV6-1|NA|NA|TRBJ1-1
TGTGCCAGCAGTGAACCAGGGAGTCCTGTCGAAGCTTTCTTT
CASSEPGSPVEAFF
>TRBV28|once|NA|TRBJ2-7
TGTGCCAGCAGTTTATCGGGACGGACCTACGAGCAGTACTTC
CASSLSGRTYEQYF
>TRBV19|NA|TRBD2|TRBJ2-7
TGTGCCAGTAGTGGCTCCGCTAGCGGGAGGCTCTACGAGCAGTACTTC
CASSGSASGRLYEQYF
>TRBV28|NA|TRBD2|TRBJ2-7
TGTGCCAGCAGTTTACCGGCTAGCGGGGACTACGAGCAGTACTTC
CASSLPASGDYEQYF
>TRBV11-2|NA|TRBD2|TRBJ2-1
TGTGCCTCTTCAGGACGGGGGGTCCTCTACAATGAGCAGTTCTTC
CASSGRGVLYNEQFF
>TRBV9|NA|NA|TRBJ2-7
TGTGCCAGCAACCAAGGGGAGCGGACATACGAGCAGTACTTC
CASNQGERTYEQYF
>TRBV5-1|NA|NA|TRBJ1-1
TGCGCCAGCAGCACACAACAGGTTCACCTAATGAACACTGAAGCTTTCTTT
CASSTQQVHLMNTEAFF
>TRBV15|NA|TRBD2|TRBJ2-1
TGTGCCACCAGCAGATCCCTGGGAGCGGGGGGTGAGCAGTTCTTC
CATSRSLGAGGEQFF
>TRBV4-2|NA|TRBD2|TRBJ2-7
TGTGCCAGCAGCCCGGGACTAGCGGGAGTGCGCTACGAGCAGTACTTC
CASSPGLAGVRYEQYF
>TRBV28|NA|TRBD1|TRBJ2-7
TGTGCCAGCAGTTTACAACACAGGGGGCAATACGAGCAGTACTTC
CASSLQHRGQYEQYF
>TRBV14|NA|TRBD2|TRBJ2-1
TGTGCCAGCAGCCTGGGACTACCATACTCCTACAATGAGCAGTTCTTC
CASSLGLPYSYNEQFF
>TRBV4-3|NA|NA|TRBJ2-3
TGCGCCAGCAGCCAAGGAGGGAGTTCTATAGATACGCAGTATTTT
CASSQGGSSIDTQYF
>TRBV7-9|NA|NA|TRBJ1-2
TGTGCCAGCAGCCTTGGGACCGTAGAGGGTAGCTATGGCTACACCTTC
CASSLGTVEGSYGYTF
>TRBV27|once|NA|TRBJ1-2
TGTGCCAGCAGTCCCCGTGTCCACGCGTCGTTAGGCTACACCTTC
CASSPRVHASLGYTF
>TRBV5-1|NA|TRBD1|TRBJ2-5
TGCGCCAGCAGCTTGGGGACAGGCGCCCAAGAGACCCAGTACTTC
CASSLGTGAQETQYF
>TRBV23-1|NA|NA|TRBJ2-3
TGCGCCAGCAGTCAATCGAGGGGTTTATGGGATAGCTCAGATACGCAGTATTTT
CASSQSRGLWDSSDTQYF
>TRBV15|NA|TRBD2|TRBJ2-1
TGTGCCACCAGCAGAGGGGATAGCGGGAGGGACCGGGATGAGCAGTTCTTC
CATSRGDSGRDRDEQFF
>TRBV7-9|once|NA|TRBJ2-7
TGTGCCAGCAGCGGTGACAGATTTACCTACGAGCAGTACTTC
CASSGDRFTYEQYF
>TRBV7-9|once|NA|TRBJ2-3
TGTGCCAGCAGCTCGGACAGCACAGATACGCAGTATTTT
CASSSDSTDTQYF
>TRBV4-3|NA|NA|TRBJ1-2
TGCGCCAGCAGCCAAGTTGGGGGGCGCACGATAAACTATGGCTACACCTTC
CASSQVGGRTINYGYTF
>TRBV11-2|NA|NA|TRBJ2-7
TGTGCCAGCAGCGGCACCGGGACTCCAACCTACGAGCAGTACTTC
CASSGTGTPTYEQYF
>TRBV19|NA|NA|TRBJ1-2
TGTGCCAGTAGTATAGGCACTATCTACTTTAGAGGCTACACCTTC
CASSIGTIYFRGYTF
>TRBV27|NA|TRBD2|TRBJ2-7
TGTGCCAGCAGTTTAATAGGAGCGGGAGGCTACCTCTACGAGCAGTACTTC
CASSLIGAGGYLYEQYF
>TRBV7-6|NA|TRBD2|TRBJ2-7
TGTGCCAGCAGCCTCGGGACTAGCGGACATTACGAGCAGTACTTC
CASSLGTSGHYEQYF
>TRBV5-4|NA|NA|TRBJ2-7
TGTGCCAGCAGCCTGGGCCTAGCAGATGTGTACGAGCAGTACTTC
CASSLGLADVYEQYF
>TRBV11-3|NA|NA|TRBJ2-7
TGTGCCAGCAGCTTAGTGTTTAGCGGCGAGCAGTACTTC
CASSLVFSGEQYF
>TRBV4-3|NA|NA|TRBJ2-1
TGCGCCAGCAGCCAAGCATTCCTCCACAATGAGCAGTTCTTC
CASSQAFLHNEQFF